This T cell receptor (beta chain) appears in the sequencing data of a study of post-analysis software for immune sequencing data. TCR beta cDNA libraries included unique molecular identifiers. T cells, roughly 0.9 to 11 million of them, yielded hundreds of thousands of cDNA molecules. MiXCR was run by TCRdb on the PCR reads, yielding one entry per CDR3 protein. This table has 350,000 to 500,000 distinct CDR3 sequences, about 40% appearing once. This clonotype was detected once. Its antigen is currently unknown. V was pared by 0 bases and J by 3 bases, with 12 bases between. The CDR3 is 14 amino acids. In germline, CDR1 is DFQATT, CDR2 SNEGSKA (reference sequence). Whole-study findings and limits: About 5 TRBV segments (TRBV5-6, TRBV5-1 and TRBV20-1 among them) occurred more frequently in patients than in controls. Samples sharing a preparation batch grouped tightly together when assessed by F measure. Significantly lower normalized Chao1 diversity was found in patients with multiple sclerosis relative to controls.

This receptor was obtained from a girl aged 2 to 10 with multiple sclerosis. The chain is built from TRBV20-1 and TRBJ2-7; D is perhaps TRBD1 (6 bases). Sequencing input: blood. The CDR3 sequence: CSARDGQRGYEQYF. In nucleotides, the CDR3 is TGCAGTGCTAGAGATGGACAGAGGGGCTACGAGCAGTACTTC.